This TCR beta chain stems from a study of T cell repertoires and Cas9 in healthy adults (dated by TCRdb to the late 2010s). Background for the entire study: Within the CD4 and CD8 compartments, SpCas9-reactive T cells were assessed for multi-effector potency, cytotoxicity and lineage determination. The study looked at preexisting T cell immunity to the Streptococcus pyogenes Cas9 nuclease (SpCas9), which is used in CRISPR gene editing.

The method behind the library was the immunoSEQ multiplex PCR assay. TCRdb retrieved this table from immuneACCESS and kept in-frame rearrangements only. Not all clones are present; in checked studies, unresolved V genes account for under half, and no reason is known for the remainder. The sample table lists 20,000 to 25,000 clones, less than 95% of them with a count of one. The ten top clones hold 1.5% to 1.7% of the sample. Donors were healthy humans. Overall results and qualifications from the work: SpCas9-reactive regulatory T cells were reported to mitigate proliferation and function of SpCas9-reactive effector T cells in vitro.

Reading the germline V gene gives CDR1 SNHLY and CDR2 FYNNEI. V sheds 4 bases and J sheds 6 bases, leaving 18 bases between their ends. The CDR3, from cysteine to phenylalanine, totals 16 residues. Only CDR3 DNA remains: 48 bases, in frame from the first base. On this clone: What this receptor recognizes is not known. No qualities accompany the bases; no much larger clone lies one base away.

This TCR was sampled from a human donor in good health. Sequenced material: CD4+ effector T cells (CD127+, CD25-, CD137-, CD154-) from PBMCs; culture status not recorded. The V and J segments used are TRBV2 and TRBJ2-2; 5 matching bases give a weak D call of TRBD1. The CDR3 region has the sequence CASSAEFHLGAGELFF. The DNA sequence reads TGTGCCAGCAGTGCGGAGTTCCACTTAGGGGCCGGGGAGCTGTTTTTT.